This TCR beta chain was sequenced during a study of blood T cell repertoires in COVID-19. Background on the study: Sites across the United States, Italy and Spain contributed samples from acute and convalescent COVID-19. The analysed material was cDNA or gDNA that came from T cells, B-cell-depleted T cells, or PBMCs.

This CDR3 is 17 amino acids long. Germline V gene lookup returns CDR1 SEHNR and CDR2 FQNEAQ (reference sequence). The V gene end was trimmed by 5 bases and the J gene end by 3 bases; junction bases not matched to a gene: 13. Under the authors' procedure: Counts of nucleated cells, estimated from reference gene primer amplification, were obtained. Data came from immunoSEQ multiplex PCR; TCRdb stores just in-frame clones and leaves some out. The V and J calls and clone size were taken over from that table, and D and trimming were inferred from the DNA. The profile shows approximately 150,000 clones, approximately 88% of them singletons.

The specimen sequenced was peripheral blood. The source of this sequence is a man in his 70s with acute or convalescent COVID-19. The chain couples TRBV7-9 to TRBJ1-5; TRBD1 agrees at 7 bases. In DNA form, the CDR3 reads TGTGCCAGCAGCCCGGGGAGGAGTACAGGGGCCAATCAGCCCCAGCATTTT. It specifies CASSPGRSTGANQPQHF.